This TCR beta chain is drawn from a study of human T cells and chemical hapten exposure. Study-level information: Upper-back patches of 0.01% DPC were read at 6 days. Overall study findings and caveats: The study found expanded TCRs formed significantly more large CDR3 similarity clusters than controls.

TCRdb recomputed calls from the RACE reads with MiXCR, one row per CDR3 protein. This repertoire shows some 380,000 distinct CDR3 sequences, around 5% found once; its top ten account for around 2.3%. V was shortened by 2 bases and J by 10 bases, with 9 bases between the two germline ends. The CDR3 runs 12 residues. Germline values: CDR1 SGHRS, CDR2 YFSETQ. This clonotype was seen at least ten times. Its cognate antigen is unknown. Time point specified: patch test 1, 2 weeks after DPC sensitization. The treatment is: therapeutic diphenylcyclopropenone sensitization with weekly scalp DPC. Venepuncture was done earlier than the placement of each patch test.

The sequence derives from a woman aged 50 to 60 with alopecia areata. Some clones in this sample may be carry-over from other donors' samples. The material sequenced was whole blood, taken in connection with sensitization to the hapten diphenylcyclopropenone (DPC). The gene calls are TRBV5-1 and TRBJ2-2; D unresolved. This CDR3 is CASSFSTEELFF. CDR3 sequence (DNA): TGCGCCAGCAGCTTTTCGACGGAGGAGCTGTTTTTT.